This entry describes one T cell receptor (beta chain). The CDR3 consists of 17 residues. The trim removed 5 bases at V and 11 bases at J, leaving 21 bases unmatched. Germline-derived CDR1 and CDR2 are MNHEY and SMNVEV (reference sequence). The repertoire was sequenced with immunoSEQ multiplex PCR; TCRdb's copy has only in-frame clones and lacks some. The profile covers 200,000 to 300,000 clones, with 90% appearing a single time and approximately 3% taken by the ten largest. The sample belongs to a study of cytomegalovirus exposure and HLA in healthy donors. Study background: A subsequent analysis reported that the 95 to 150 validation repertoires were produced on the same platform that had also been used for the 500 to 700 first-cohort repertoires.

This rearrangement joins TRBV27 to TRBJ1-5, with TRBD1 matching 7 bases. Input material: PBMCs. The receptor's source is a woman in her 30s in good health and CMV-seronegative. The CDR3 nucleotides read TGTGCCAGCAGTCCCAAAAGAGACAGGGCCTTCGGGGGGGCCCAGCATTTT. It yields the protein CASSPKRDRAFGGAQHF.